A single sample is the source of the 30 T cell receptor beta chains below, sequenced in a study of cytomegalovirus exposure and HLA in healthy donors. The PCR had 60 Vbeta and 13 Jbeta primers. Assay used: immunoSEQ multiplex PCR; TCRdb lists only in-frame clones, some missing. The sample has 150,000 to 200,000 clones; 79% are singletons. What was sequenced was PBMCs. These receptors were taken from a woman between 40 and 50 years old in good health and CMV-seronegative.

This clone was counted only a few times. V gene TRBV29-1 combines with J gene TRBJ1-4, with unresolved D. The germline V and J ends were trimmed by 7 bases and 0 bases, with 9 bases remaining between them. Germline CDR1 reads SQVTM; CDR2 reads ANQGSEA. The CDR3 loop spans 13 amino acids. The DNA of the CDR3 is TGCAGCGCCGCGCCTTCAACTAATGAAAAACTGTTTTTT. It translates to CSAAPSTNEKLFF.

This clone has only one observation. Other nucleotide sequences in the sample specify the same CDR3. The rearrangement uses TRBV6-5 and TRBJ2-2, with TRBD2 identical over 8 bases. The germline CDR1 and CDR2 sequences are MNHEY and SVGAGI. Trimming at V came to 6 bases and at J to 4 bases, leaving 7 bases not matched to a gene. The CDR3 loop spans 15 amino acids. CDR3 DNA sequence: TGTGCCAGCAGGACCGGGGGGGCGGGCACCGGGGAGCTGTTTTTT. It encodes CASRTGGAGTGELFF.

This chain connects TRBV4-1 to TRBJ1-6; D is perhaps TRBD1 (5 bases). Germline CDR1 is MGHRA and CDR2 is YSYEKL. CDR3 length: 17 residues. V was trimmed by 0 bases and J by 5 bases, leaving 14 bases between them. As DNA, the CDR3 is TGCGCCAGCAGCCAAGATCGGGGGGACGGTAATAATTCACCCCTCCACTTT. Translating it yields CASSQDRGDGNNSPLHF.

The chain uses TRBV4-1 and TRBJ1-5; D may be TRBD1 (5 bases). CDR1 is MGHRA and CDR2 is YSYEKL in the germline V gene. The germline V and J ends were trimmed by 0 bases and 5 bases, with 14 bases remaining between them. The CDR3 is 16 amino acids. CDR3 nucleotide sequence: TGCGCCAGCAGCCAAGAAGGCGGGGGATTGGATCAGCCCCAGCATTTT. Translating gives CASSQEGGGLDQPQHF.

In nucleotides, the CDR3 is TGCGCCAGCTCCGACAGGGCCTATAATTCACCCCTCCACTTT. Protein sequence: CASSDRAYNSPLHF. The chain links TRBV10-1 to TRBJ1-6, with TRBD1 identical over 7 bases. The CDR3 covers 14 residues. Germline CDR1 WNHNN, CDR2 SYGVQD (reference sequence). With V trimmed by 8 bases and J by 2 bases, 3 bases remained unmatched.

About this clone: The same CDR3 can be traced to other DNA sequences in this sample. The chain is built from TRBV5-4 and TRBJ1-3; possibly TRBD1 for D (5 bases). This CDR3 contains 15 residues. The germline gives CDR1 SGHNT, CDR2 YYREEE (reference sequence). V was shortened by 4 bases and J by 4 bases, with 15 bases between the two germline ends. DNA of the CDR3: TGTGCCAGCAGCATACACGGAGGGGCCGGAAACACCATATATTTT. Protein product: CASSIHGGAGNTIYF.

This clone was recorded only once. This sequence joins TRBV4-2 and TRBJ2-1, with 9 bases fitting TRBD2. Germline CDR1 is LGHNA and CDR2 is YNFKEQ. Trimming at V came to 0 bases and at J to 6 bases, leaving 12 bases not matched to a gene. The CDR3 spans 18 residues. This CDR3 is CASSQDGALAGGRNEQFF. The DNA of the CDR3 is TGTGCCAGCAGCCAAGATGGGGCACTTGCGGGAGGGCGCAATGAGCAGTTCTTC.

The chain carries TRBV2 and TRBJ2-5, with TRBD2 matching over 13 bases. The germline V gene encodes CDR1 SNHLY and CDR2 FYNNEI. The CDR3 has 16 amino acids. J lost 4 bases, V lost 6 bases, and 8 bases had no gene match. The CDR3 region has the DNA TGTGCCAGCAGGGATGGGACTAGCGGGAATACAGAGACCCAGTACTTC. It yields the protein CASRDGTSGNTETQYF.

Comments on this clone: Other DNA variants within this sample encode the same CDR3. CDR3 region: CAWGDRDTEAFF. The CDR3 bases are TGTGCCTGGGGGGACAGGGACACTGAAGCTTTCTTT. The V call is TRBV30, the J call TRBJ1-1; 9 nucleotides agree with TRBD1. Trimming took 5 bases from V and 3 from J; bases not matched to a gene: 1. The CDR3 totals 12 residues. Germline assignment: CDR1 GTSNPN and CDR2 SVGIG (reference sequence).

V and J are TRBV6-1 and TRBJ1-1; no clear D gene. The length of the CDR3 is 12 residues. Trimming removed 8 bases from V and 0 bases from J, with 7 bases in between. Germline V gene sequence: CDR1 MNHNS, CDR2 SASEGT. CDR3 sequence reads: CASFTVNTEAFF. The CDR3 DNA reads TGTGCCAGCTTCACAGTGAACACTGAAGCTTTCTTT.

V and J are TRBV5-1 and TRBJ2-3; 12 nucleotides align to TRBD2. This CDR3 contains 16 residues. Germline-derived CDR1 and CDR2 are SGHRS and YFSETQ. V gave up 3 bases and J gave up 0 bases; unmatched junction bases: 2. The CDR3: CASSSGLAGSTDTQYF. The CDR3 DNA sequence: TGCGCCAGCAGCTCTGGACTAGCGGGGAGCACAGATACGCAGTATTTT.

About this clone itself: One end of the junction does not line up with germline, which may come from a read error. The gene calls are TRBV7-9 and TRBJ1-1; D gene unclear. CDR3 length: 15 amino acids. Germline V lookup: CDR1 SEHNR, CDR2 FQNEAQ (reference sequence). CDR3 nucleotides: TGTTCCAGCAGCTTGGCGACCGGGCCCCCCGGAGGAGCTTTCTTT. Protein: CSSSLATGPPGGAFF.

The rearrangement joins TRBV19 to TRBJ2-3; D not certain. This CDR3 spans 14 amino acids. Germline loops: CDR1 LNHDA, CDR2 SQIVND (reference sequence). V was shortened by 0 bases and J by 1 base, with 5 bases between the two germline ends. CDR3 DNA sequence: TGTGCCAGTAGTATAGATTCCGGCACAGATACGCAGTATTTT. Its translation: CASSIDSGTDTQYF.

This chain joins TRBV28 and TRBJ2-7; TRBD2 agrees at 9 bases. Germline V lookup: CDR1 MDHEN, CDR2 SYDVKM. This CDR3 region has 14 residues. V dropped 2 bases and J dropped 3; count of bases not matched to a gene: 2. CDR3 coding DNA: TGTGCCAGCAGTTTACTAGCGGGAAGCTACGAGCAGTACTTC. Translated, it gives CASSLLAGSYEQYF.

V and J are TRBV6-5 and TRBJ2-5, with TRBD1 as a possible D gene (5 bases). Germline assignment: CDR1 MNHEY and CDR2 SVGAGI. The CDR3 consists of 16 residues. V was trimmed by 0 bases and J by 2 bases, leaving 13 bases between them. CDR3 in amino acids: CASSYSGADSQETQYF. The CDR3 DNA follows: TGTGCCAGCAGTTACTCGGGCGCTGACAGTCAAGAGACCCAGTACTTC.

The chain has TRBV30 and TRBJ2-3; 11 bases map to TRBD2. CDR3 length equals 15 residues. Germline lookup yields CDR1 GTSNPN and CDR2 SVGIG (reference sequence). Germline trimming cut 0 bases from V and 6 bases from J; bases unmatched to any gene: 5. DNA for the CDR3: TGTGCCTGGAGTGTACTAGCGGGAGACATGGATACGCAGTATTTT. As protein: CAWSVLAGDMDTQYF. Full variable domain (outside the CDR3, taken from reference TRBV30 and TRBJ2-3): SQTIHQWPATLVQPVGSPLSLECTVEGTSNPNLYWYRQAAGRGLQLLFYSVGIGQISSEVPQNLSASRPQDRQFILSSKKLLLSDSGFYLCAWSVLAGDMDTQYFGPGTRLTVL.

The rearrangement uses TRBV29-1 and TRBJ2-7; 8 nucleotides agree with TRBD2. The CDR3 is made up of 14 amino acids. The J segment lost 2 bases and the V segment lost 2 bases, leaving 5 bases of the junction unmatched. Germline V gene sequence: CDR1 SQVTM, CDR2 ANQGSEA. The CDR3 spells CSVERREGPYEQYF. The CDR3 nucleotides read TGCAGCGTTGAACGCCGGGAGGGCCCCTACGAGCAGTACTTC.

CDR3 in amino acids: CASSQEGFSRSAEAFF. The CDR3, as DNA: TGTGCCAGCAGCCAAGAGGGTTTTTCCCGTAGCGCTGAAGCTTTCTTT. V usage is TRBV14 and J usage is TRBJ1-1; D gene unclear. CDR1 SGHDN and CDR2 FVKESK come from the germline V gene. The CDR3 runs 16 residues. The V and J ends lost 0 bases and 6 bases respectively, with 17 bases between them.

This clone was counted a single time. This chain links TRBV19 with TRBJ2-7; no firm D call. Germline lookup yields CDR1 LNHDA and CDR2 SQIVND (reference sequence). This CDR3 is built from 14 residues. V shed 0 bases and J shed 7 bases, with 13 bases lying between them. The CDR3 reads CASSIDLFSIEQYF. CDR3 DNA: TGTGCCAGTAGTATAGATCTATTTTCGATTGAGCAGTACTTC. The variable domain in full, with the rest retrieved from reference TRBV19 and TRBJ2-7, is DGGITQSPKYLFRKEGQNVTLSCEQNLNHDAMYWYRQDPGQGLRLIYYSQIVNDFQKGDIAEGYSVSREKKESFPLTVTSAQKNPTAFYLCASSIDLFSIEQYFGPGTRLTVT.

The chain is built from TRBV30 and TRBJ2-5, with D perhaps TRBD1 (5 bases). Trimming left V 8 bases short and J 5 bases short, with 12 bases between. The germline gives CDR1 GTSNPN, CDR2 SVGIG (reference sequence). This CDR3 is 11 amino acids long. CDR3 amino acids: CAGAGIETQYF. The CDR3 DNA is TGTGCCGGGGCAGGGATTGAGACCCAGTACTTC.

This clone was recorded once. The chain joins TRBV2 to TRBJ2-5; perhaps TRBD2 as D (6 bases). CDR1 is SNHLY and CDR2 is FYNNEI in the germline V gene. CDR3 length equals 13 residues. Between the trimmed V and J ends, which lost 8 bases and 2 bases, there was a span of 12 bases. CDR3 bases: TGTGCCAGCCAGTTAGCGGAACAAGAGACCCAGTACTTC. Amino acids: CASQLAEQETQYF.

The chain links TRBV28 to TRBJ2-3; possibly TRBD2 for D (6 bases). The CDR3 is 12 residues long. Trimming pared 6 bases from V and 4 bases from J, leaving 8 bases between. Germline CDR1 reads MDHEN; CDR2 reads SYDVKM. The CDR3 loop is CASRGGADTQYF. In DNA form, the CDR3 reads TGTGCCAGCAGAGGCGGGGCAGATACGCAGTATTTT.

The CDR3 DNA sequence: TGTGCCAGCAGGTCTCCGGGACTAGCGGCCTACGAGCAGTACTTC. Encoded protein: CASRSPGLAAYEQYF. The chain couples TRBV7-2 to TRBJ2-7; 11 nucleotides line up with TRBD2. The CDR3 totals 15 residues. Germline CDR1 reads SGHTA; CDR2 reads FQGNSA. The J segment lost 2 bases and the V segment lost 6 bases, leaving 6 bases of the junction unmatched.

This clone has a handful of counts. V usage is TRBV6-1 and J usage is TRBJ1-1, with D possibly being TRBD1 (5 bases). The CDR3 covers 11 residues. Germline CDR1 MNHNS, CDR2 SASEGT. Trimming left V 7 bases short and J 8 bases short, with 11 bases between. The CDR3: CASTDGAEAFF. CDR3 nucleotide sequence: TGTGCCAGCACTGATGGGGCCGAAGCTTTCTTT.

The V and J genes are TRBV7-5 and TRBJ2-5; the table assigns TRBD2, which was not confirmed against the DNA. TRBV7-5 is a documented pseudogene. The CDR3 contains 14 residues. In DNA, the CDR3 is TGTGCCAGAAGCTTAGGAGTAGCGGGGGAGACCCAGTACTTC. It codes for CARSLGVAGETQYF.

This chain uses TRBV6-1 with TRBJ1-2; D gene unclear. Trimming removed 8 bases at V and 5 bases at J, with 15 bases between. Germline CDR1 and CDR2: MNHNS and SASEGT. This CDR3 contains 13 residues. CDR3 sequence: CASDRGDLYGYTF. For the CDR3, the DNA is TGTGCCAGCGATCGGGGAGACTTATATGGCTACACCTTC.

The J gene is TRBJ1-3, the V gene TRBV28; D gene uncertain. V was cut by 2 bases and J by 4 bases, with 9 bases left in between. The CDR3 totals 14 residues. The germline gives CDR1 MDHEN, CDR2 SYDVKM. As DNA, the CDR3 is TGTGCCAGCAGTTTACAGGTTGGGGGAAACACCATATATTTT. It codes for CASSLQVGGNTIYF.

This chain connects TRBV9 to TRBJ2-2; TRBD1 agrees at 8 bases. The germline gives CDR1 SGDLS, CDR2 YYNGEE. V gave up 0 bases and J gave up 4 bases; unmatched junction bases: 5. This CDR3 region has 16 residues. The CDR3 coding sequence is TGTGCCAGCAGCGTAGGGCAGACAGGGGCCACCGGGGAGCTGTTTTTT. Translation gives CASSVGQTGATGELFF. The variable domain in full, with the rest retrieved from reference TRBV9 and TRBJ2-2, is DSGVTQTPKHLITATGQRVTLRCSPRSGDLSVYWYQQSLDQGLQFLIQYYNGEERAKGNILERFSAQQFPDLHSELNLSSLELGDSALYFCASSVGQTGATGELFFGEGSRLTVL.

V is TRBV5-1 and J is TRBJ2-4, with D possibly being TRBD2 (5 bases). Per the germline V gene, CDR1 is SGHRS and CDR2 is YFSETQ. This CDR3 has 14 residues. The V end lost 0 bases, the J end lost 4 bases, and 8 bases lay between the germline ends. CDR3 in amino acids: CASSLGTGKNIQYF. The CDR3 nucleotides are TGCGCCAGCAGCTTGGGGACTGGGAAAAACATTCAGTACTTC.

The CDR3 region has the DNA TGTGCCAGCGATAAGGACAGGGGCGACACTGAAGCTTTCTTT. Its protein is CASDKDRGDTEAFF. This chain joins TRBV6-1 and TRBJ1-1; 9 nucleotides align to TRBD1. The CDR3 has 14 amino acids. Trimming removed 8 bases from V and 3 bases from J; junction bases left unmatched: 7. Germline CDR1 MNHNS, CDR2 SASEGT.